The rows below give T cell receptor beta chains drawn from one sample of a study of shared clonotypes between healthy human individuals. Sequencing was performed with immunoSEQ multiplex PCR; in TCRdb, only in-frame clones are kept and a portion is missing. Of about 2.4 million clones in the sample, just over 90% were seen once. The sample taken for sequencing was naive CD4+ T cells sorted from blood. The receptors come from a man between 18 and 35 years old in good health. CDR3s include the opening cysteine and the closing phenylalanine or tryptophan. D genes are given only for firm matches. Expanded clones are given a class, and other clones once, few, many or no size at all.

DNA	CDR3	D	size	V	J
TGTGCCAGCAGCCTCGGGATGCAGAACACTGAAGCTTTCTTT	CASSLGMQNTEAFF	.	.	TRBV7-2	TRBJ1-1
TGCGCCAGCAGCTTGTCAGGGGCGGTCGGAAAACTGTTTTTT	CASSLSGAVGKLFF	.	.	TRBV5-1	TRBJ1-4
TGCGCCAGCACATCACTAGCGGGGGGACACAATGAGCAGTTCTTC	CASTSLAGGHNEQFF	TRBD2	.	TRBV5-1	TRBJ2-1
TGTGCCAGCAGCTCCAGACAGGCCCACTACAATGAGCAGTTCTTC	CASSSRQAHYNEQFF	.	once	TRBV5-6	TRBJ2-1
TGTGCCAGCAGCTTAGTGTCCAGGCGGGATGAAAAACTGTTTTTT	CASSLVSRRDEKLFF	.	.	TRBV7-2	TRBJ1-4
TGTGCCAGCTCCGTAGGGGGACAGTATTCACCCCTCCACTTT	CASSVGGQYSPLHF	TRBD1	.	TRBV2	TRBJ1-6
TGTGCCACCGGTGAAGGGTTGGCTAACTATGGCTACACCTTC	CATGEGLANYGYTF	.	.	TRBV10-3	TRBJ1-2
TGTGCCAGCAGCCCCTGGGACACGACCTACGAGCAGTACTTC	CASSPWDTTYEQYF	.	.	TRBV7-9	TRBJ2-7
TGTGCCAGCCGGACGAGCGGAGATACGCAGTATTTT	CASRTSGDTQYF	.	.	TRBV6-1	TRBJ2-3
TGTGCCAGCAGGTCAATGGGGTTGGGGCAGCCCCAGCATTTT	CASRSMGLGQPQHF	.	.	TRBV28	TRBJ1-5
TGTGCCAGCAGCTTACAGCGGGGGGGCGGAGAGACCCAGTACTTC	CASSLQRGGGETQYF	TRBD2	once	TRBV11-2	TRBJ2-5
TGTGCCAGCAGTTCCCCTCAGCTAAGCTCTGGAAACACCATATATTTT	CASSSPQLSSGNTIYF	.	.	TRBV28	TRBJ1-3
TGCAGCGTATTAGGGGCTACGAACTCCTACGAGCAGTACTTC	CSVLGATNSYEQYF	.	.	TRBV29-1	TRBJ2-7
TGCGCCAGCAGCTTGGGGGGAACTACTAGCACAGATACGCAGTATTTT	CASSLGGTTSTDTQYF	.	.	TRBV5-1	TRBJ2-3
TGTGCCAGCAGCTTGGTTGGTCGGACTGGGCTGTTTTTT	CASSLVGRTGLFF	.	.	TRBV5-6	TRBJ1-4
TGTGCCAGCAGCTTAAGCTTTTCGACACTGTATGGCTACACCTTC	CASSLSFSTLYGYTF	.	.	TRBV11-2	TRBJ1-2
TGTGCCAGCAGCTTTGGGACTCGGGGCGGTGAGACCCAGTACTTC	CASSFGTRGGETQYF	.	.	TRBV11-2	TRBJ2-5
TGCGCCAGCAGTGGACAGGGACGGAATGAAAAACTGTTTTTT	CASSGQGRNEKLFF	TRBD1	.	TRBV10-2	TRBJ1-4
TGTGCCAGCAGCTTCTGGGTTGGGTTCAAACGCACAGATACGCAGTATTTT	CASSFWVGFKRTDTQYF	.	once	TRBV5-6	TRBJ2-3
TGTGCCATCAGAGCATTACAGGGGCCGGGCACCGGGGAGCTGTTTTTT	CAIRALQGPGTGELFF	TRBD1	.	TRBV10-3	TRBJ2-2
TGTGCCAGCACCGTTTCAGGGGAAGGACGCAGTGACTACACCTTC	CASTVSGEGRSDYTF	.	.	TRBV6-5	TRBJ1-2
TGTGCCAGCAGCTTGGGGGTTGGCTACGAGCAGTACTTC	CASSLGVGYEQYF	.	.	TRBV13	TRBJ2-7